The 26 T cell receptor beta chains presented below share a single source sample, sequenced in a study of T-cell reconstitution after alpha-beta-depleted transplantation in children. Unique molecular identifiers were built into the TCRbeta library. One entry per CDR3 protein results from TCRdb running MiXCR on the PCR reads. The sample lists fewer than 350,000 distinct CDR3 sequences, 11% occurring once. The specimen comprised peripheral blood, sampled 180 days after TCRalphabeta/CD19-depleted stem cell transplant. The receptors come from a male patient aged 2 to 10 who had a stem cell transplant for chronic granulomatous disease, so the T cells may come from the graft donor.

This clonotype has a count of ten or more. The CDR3 region is CASSQRGSTGANVLTF. CDR3 bases: TGTGCCAGCAGCCAGAGGGGAAGTACTGGGGCCAACGTCCTGACTTTC. The chain is built from TRBV7-6 and TRBJ2-6; the D gene could be TRBD1 or TRBD2 (5 bases each). Germline CDR1 SGHVS, CDR2 FNYEAQ. There are 16 residues in the CDR3. The V end lost 5 bases, the J end lost 2 bases, and 13 bases lay between the germline ends.

This clonotype was counted a few times. The chain uses TRBV9 and TRBJ1-2; no definite D call. The CDR3 has 15 residues. Germline CDR1 and CDR2: SGDLS and YYNGEE. The germline V and J ends were trimmed by 0 bases and 0 bases, with 9 bases remaining between them. This chain's CDR3 is CASSVEEETNYGYTF. The CDR3 coding sequence is TGTGCCAGCAGCGTAGAGGAGGAGACTAACTATGGCTACACCTTC.

A few counts support this clonotype. The chain uses TRBV11-2 and TRBJ2-3; 8 bases map to TRBD1. Germline CDR1 reads SGHAT; CDR2 reads FQNNGV. The ends lost 4 bases at V and 1 base at J; junction bases unmatched: 16. The CDR3 has 19 residues. CDR3 DNA sequence: TGTGCCAGCAGCTACCGGACAGGGAAGCTTGCCTACCGCACAGATACGCAGTATTTT. As protein: CASSYRTGKLAYRTDTQYF.

This clonotype has at least ten counts. The chain has TRBV7-2 and TRBJ1-1, with D tentatively TRBD1 (5 bases). The germline V gene encodes CDR1 SGHTA and CDR2 FQGNSA. The CDR3 runs to 16 residues. V dropped 3 bases and J dropped 4 bases, with 18 bases sitting between them. The DNA for the CDR3 is TGTGCCAGCAGCTTCGGGATGGGGGGGTACGGCACTGAAGCTTTCTTT. The encoded protein is CASSFGMGGYGTEAFF.

This clonotype showed up many times. CDR3 in amino acids: CASSIDLIGGTSYEQYF. Written as DNA, the CDR3 is TGTGCCAGTAGTATAGATCTGATTGGGGGAACCTCCTACGAGCAGTACTTC. The chain joins TRBV19 to TRBJ2-7, with D tentatively TRBD1 or TRBD2 (5 bases each). Looked up from germline, CDR1 is LNHDA and CDR2 is SQIVND (reference sequence). The CDR3 runs 17 residues. The V and J ends lost 0 bases and 0 bases respectively, with 15 bases between them.

This clonotype was found a few times. The gene calls are TRBV6-1 and TRBJ2-3; D is unresolved. This CDR3 is built from 15 residues. CDR1 is MNHNS, CDR2 SASEGT, per germline. V was trimmed by 5 bases and J by 1 base, leaving 13 bases between them. This CDR3 is CASSPQLLRTDTQYF. CDR3 nucleotide sequence: TGTGCCAGCAGTCCCCAACTCCTTCGCACAGATACGCAGTATTTT.

This clonotype was recorded many times. The J gene is TRBJ2-5, the V gene TRBV5-6; 7 bases agree with TRBD1. V was clipped by 4 bases and J by 1 base; unmatched bases: 7. Germline CDR1 and CDR2: SGHDT and YYEEEE. This CDR3 region has 15 residues. The CDR3 DNA sequence: TGTGCCAGCAGCCCAGGGCCAGGGGGCCAAGAGACCCAGTACTTC. Its translation: CASSPGPGGQETQYF. The full variable domain, its missing parts supplied by reference TRBV5-6 and TRBJ2-5, is DAGVTQSPTHLIKTRGQQVTLRCSPKSGHDTVSWYQQALGQGPQFIFQYYEEEERQRGNFPDRFSGHQFPNYSSELNVNALLLGDSALYLCASSPGPGGQETQYFGPGTRLLVL.

The sample holds many counts of this clonotype. The rearrangement joins TRBV5-1 to TRBJ2-4; the D gene is possibly TRBD1 (6 bases). Trimming removed 4 bases from V and 10 bases from J, with 15 bases in between. The germline CDR1 and CDR2 sequences are SGHRS and YFSETQ. This CDR3 contains 13 residues. The CDR3 loop is CASSPTLGAIQYF. The CDR3 region has the DNA TGCGCCAGCAGCCCCACTCTGGGGGCTATTCAGTACTTC.

This clonotype appeared many times. V and J are TRBV28 and TRBJ1-5; D is perhaps TRBD1 (6 bases). The CDR3 extends over 15 amino acids. Deletions cut 3 bases from V and 7 bases from J, with 16 bases between. Germline V lookup: CDR1 MDHEN, CDR2 SYDVKM. CDR3 amino acids: CASSFLQGNFQPQHF. The CDR3 coding sequence is TGTGCCAGCAGTTTTCTACAGGGAAATTTCCAGCCCCAGCATTTT.

As concerns this clonotype: A single base separates this from a much larger clone, so it may be a read error. The V call is TRBV7-9, the J call TRBJ2-7; 7 nucleotides agree with TRBD1. The CDR3 is made up of 15 amino acids. Germline values: CDR1 SEHNR, CDR2 FQNEAQ (reference sequence). V shed 5 bases, J shed 6 bases, and the junction held 13 bases outside the gene matches. Written as DNA, the CDR3 is TGTGCCAGCAGCCCATGGGACAGCAGGGGAAGCGAGCAGTACTTC. This gives the protein CASSPWDSRGSEQYF.

This clonotype was seen at least ten times. This rearrangement joins TRBV18 to TRBJ1-1; D perhaps matches TRBD1 (5 bases). Germline loops: CDR1 KGHSH, CDR2 LQKENI. This CDR3 is built from 16 residues. Between the trimmed V and J ends, which lost 1 base and 0 bases, there was a span of 12 bases. The chain's CDR3 is CASSPQSGHLNTEAFF. The CDR3 DNA reads as TGTGCCAGCTCACCACAGTCCGGACACTTGAACACTGAAGCTTTCTTT.

This clonotype was counted many times. The V gene is TRBV12-3 or TRBV12-4, the J gene TRBJ2-1; 7 nucleotides agree with TRBD1. After removal of 7 bases from V and 5 bases from J, the junction contained 5 bases not matched to a gene. CDR3 size: 13 residues. CDR3 loop: CASILGQNNEQFF. CDR3 nucleotide sequence: TGTGCCAGCATACTGGGACAGAACAATGAGCAGTTCTTC.

This clonotype appeared many times. This chain connects TRBV7-3 to TRBJ2-2, with a weak D call TRBD1 (6 bases). Trimming cost V 4 bases and J 1 base, with 16 bases left between them. Germline assignment: CDR1 SGHTA and CDR2 FQGTGA. This CDR3 has 17 residues. The CDR3 bases are TGTGCCAGCAGCTCCTCGACAGGATCCATGAACACCGGGGAGCTGTTTTTT. Amino acid sequence: CASSSSTGSMNTGELFF.

This clonotype was found many times. The chain is built from TRBV5-1 and TRBJ2-5, with 14 bases identical to TRBD2. The V and J ends lost 1 base and 1 base, in that order; junction bases with no gene match: 3. The CDR3 is 17 residues long. Germline CDR1 SGHRS, CDR2 YFSETQ. The CDR3 protein is CASSLPGLAGAQETQYF. The CDR3 DNA reads TGCGCCAGCAGCTTGCCGGGACTAGCGGGGGCCCAAGAGACCCAGTACTTC. The entire variable domain, with the rest obtained from reference TRBV5-1 and TRBJ2-5, is as follows: KAGVTQTPRYLIKTRGQQVTLSCSPISGHRSVSWYQQTPGQGLQFLFEYFSETQRNKGNFPGRFSGRQFSNSRSEMNVSTLELGDSALYLCASSLPGLAGAQETQYFGPGTRLLVL.

As concerns this clonotype: A much larger clone is a single base away; this may be a read error. The conserved closing phenylalanine or tryptophan is absent in this CDR3, likely reflecting a read error. The DNA is omitted, as the CDR3 cannot be located on it reliably, and the CDR3 follows TCRdb's listing. The rearrangement links TRBV6-5 to TRBJ2-7; no check of the table's D call, TRBD1, against the DNA was made. The germline V gene encodes CDR1 MNHEY and CDR2 SVGAGI. The CDR3 extends over 11 residues, inclusive of both ends. This CDR3 is CASSSGTGTYS.

The J gene is TRBJ1-5, the V gene TRBV9, with D hard to call. The ends were cut back, 0 bases at V and 0 bases at J, with 4 bases in the middle. The CDR3 length is 14 residues. Germline values: CDR1 SGDLS, CDR2 YYNGEE. The DNA of the CDR3 is TGTGCCAGCAGCGTAGGTAATAGCAATCAGCCCCAGCATTTT. Translation gives CASSVGNSNQPQHF.

This clonotype was recorded many times. The V call is TRBV5-1, the J call TRBJ2-2; 7 nucleotides line up with TRBD2. Germline values: CDR1 SGHRS, CDR2 YFSETQ. The J segment lost 4 bases and the V segment lost 4 bases, leaving 4 bases of the junction unmatched. The CDR3 length is 14 residues. CDR3 DNA sequence: TGCGCCAGCAGCCGCGGGAGTACCACCGGGGAGCTGTTTTTT. It specifies CASSRGSTTGELFF.

The rearrangement uses TRBV18 and TRBJ1-1; 8 bases fit TRBD1. Germline CDR1 and CDR2: KGHSH and LQKENI. This CDR3 contains 18 residues. Trimming cost V 0 bases and J 2 bases; bases outside gene matches: 11. CDR3 coding DNA: TGTGCCAGCTCACCACCCCGGTTTCGGACAGGGCCTAACACTGAAGCTTTCTTT. Translating gives CASSPPRFRTGPNTEAFF.

This clonotype was seen many times. The rearrangement joins TRBV11-2 to TRBJ2-3; a possible D gene is TRBD2 (6 bases). V gave up 4 bases and J gave up 1 base, with 24 bases separating them. The CDR3 has 19 amino acids. From germline, CDR1 is SGHAT and CDR2 FQNNGV. The CDR3 bases are TGTGCCAGCAGCTCCGAGGCCAGGGCTAGCGCCCCCCGCACAGATACGCAGTATTTT. Amino acids: CASSSEARASAPRTDTQYF.

This clonotype was observed many times. V usage is TRBV6-2 or TRBV6-3 and J usage is TRBJ2-3; TRBD2 agrees at 12 bases. V dropped 6 bases and J dropped 0; count of bases not matched to a gene: 1. The germline gives CDR1 MNHEY, CDR2 SVGEGT. This CDR3 is 15 amino acids long. The CDR3 DNA reads TGTGCCAGCAGACTAGCGGGAGGCAGCACAGATACGCAGTATTTT. It codes for CASRLAGGSTDTQYF.

This clonotype occurred many times. V is TRBV29-1 and J is TRBJ2-2; tentatively, D is TRBD1 (6 bases). The V gene lost 4 bases and the J gene lost 3 bases, with 6 bases spanning the gap. This CDR3 has 12 amino acids. Germline loops: CDR1 SQVTM, CDR2 ANQGSEA. In DNA form, the CDR3 reads TGCAGCGTTGGACAGGACACCGGGGAGCTGTTTTTT. The encoded protein is CSVGQDTGELFF.

This clonotype was picked up many times. The V and J genes are TRBV7-9 and TRBJ2-2; no clear D gene. CDR3 length equals 16 residues. Deletions cut 5 bases from V and 0 bases from J, with 13 bases between. Germline V CDR1 and CDR2: SEHNR, FQNEAQ (reference sequence). DNA for the CDR3: TGTGCCAGCAGCCCAACCGGGTTCGCGAACACCGGGGAGCTGTTTTTT. Protein sequence: CASSPTGFANTGELFF.

This clonotype was seen many times. CDR3 loop: CASSRWAGPGSYHQPQHF. In DNA, the CDR3 is TGTGCCAGCAGTCGTTGGGCCGGGCCAGGGTCCTATCATCAGCCCCAGCATTTT. The chain carries TRBV6-2 or TRBV6-3 and TRBJ1-5; tentatively, D is TRBD1 (5 bases). V was trimmed by 5 bases and J by 5 bases, leaving 25 bases between them. In germline, CDR1 is MNHEY, CDR2 SVGEGT. This CDR3 is 18 amino acids long.

There are a few counts of this clonotype. V is TRBV4-1 and J is TRBJ2-4, with D possibly matching TRBD1 (8 bases). The V end was cut by 3 bases, the J end by 0 bases, with 30 bases between. CDR3 size: 22 residues. Germline CDR1 reads MGHRA; CDR2 reads YSYEKL. The CDR3 DNA sequence: TGCGCCAGCAGCCATCGGTGGGGGGGGCAGGGGGCTTCGCCCCTAGCCAAAAACATTCAGTACTTC. This encodes CASSHRWGGQGASPLAKNIQYF.

This clonotype appeared many times. The rearrangement uses TRBV10-3 and TRBJ1-3; the match to TRBD1 covers 9 bases. Germline assignment: CDR1 ENHRY and CDR2 SYGVKD. The CDR3 sequence is 16 residues long. The ends lost 6 bases at V and 0 bases at J; junction bases unmatched: 6. The CDR3 here is CAISRDRDSSGNTIYF. The CDR3 nucleotides are TGTGCCATCAGCAGGGACAGGGACAGCTCTGGAAACACCATATATTTT.

In its sample, this clonotype was seen many times. The rearrangement uses TRBV20-1 and TRBJ1-5; D gene unclear. Germline V gene sequence: CDR1 DFQATT, CDR2 SNEGSKA (reference sequence). This CDR3 has 18 residues. The germline V and J ends were trimmed by 0 bases and 2 bases, with 20 bases remaining between them. CDR3 sequence: CSARETTFASVGNQPQHF. The CDR3 nucleotides read TGCAGTGCTAGAGAGACAACTTTTGCGTCGGTGGGCAATCAGCCCCAGCATTTT.